The rows below give T cell receptor beta chains drawn from one sample of a study of long-term antiretroviral therapy in people with HIV. The table came from immunoSEQ multiplex PCR; TCRdb's copy has only in-frame clones and leaves some out. The sample lists under 35,000 clones, around 94% occurring once. Sequences were derived from unsorted PBMCs, sampled about 5.1 years after starting antiretroviral therapy. The receptors were sampled from a woman aged 45-65 years with HIV. CDR3s leave out the opening cysteine and the closing phenylalanine or tryptophan. The order of the fields is V gene, CDR3 protein.

>TRBV6-6
ASSFIDRLGAPF
>TRBV18
ASSTGTGDYGYT
>TRBV5-1
ASSFGTDNSYEQY
>TRBV7-8
ASSLERENTEAF
>TRBV4-2
ASSQWVQETYEQY
>TRBV5-4
ASSWGQGRQETQY
>TRBV7-2
ASSLLDGYEQY
>TRBV5-4
ASSLGPDTLNTEAF
>TRBV27
ASKLRVRSYEQY
>TRBV9
ASSERLAGDTYNEQF
>TRBV7-3
ASSLYPYNSPLH
>TRBV19
ASSIVGIYNEQF
>TRBV27
ASRGGQVSNQPQH
>TRBV5-1
ASSGQGGGSYEQY
>TRBV12-5
ASGLSTGTGNPYEQY
>TRBV27
ASSSRATSTDTQY
>TRBV30
AWSVGRLNTEAF